These 32 T cell receptor beta chains were all obtained from the same sample, sequenced in a study of identical twins (dated by TCRdb to 2015 to 2016). The library came from 5' RACE. TCRdb lists the instrument as Illumina HiSeq 2000. TCRdb handled the public reads itself, with Q25 trimming in fastp and clone calling in MiXCR, and kept productive beta chains. Records with the same CDR3 protein are collapsed into one entry carrying the most frequent genes and DNA. The sample has 470,000 or so distinct CDR3 sequences on record, approximately 25% of them singletons. The ten largest clones capture roughly 2.8% of the sample. This same sample was also taken into another study, of T cells expressing NK-cell markers.

What was sequenced was CD4+ T cells sorted from blood. Receptors originate from a woman in her late teens or twenties in good health.

This chain connects TRBV5-1 to TRBJ2-7, with 10 bases aligning to TRBD2. The CDR3 runs to 14 residues. Germline V lookup: CDR1 SGHRS, CDR2 YFSETQ. Trimming at V came to 7 bases and at J to 2 bases, leaving 6 bases not matched to a gene. The CDR3 here is CASQLAGETYEQYF. CDR3 nucleotide sequence: TGCGCCAGCCAGCTAGCGGGGGAAACCTACGAGCAGTACTTC.

The chain employs TRBV20-1 and TRBJ2-5, with 7 bases identical to TRBD2. The ends lost 6 bases at V and 0 bases at J; junction bases unmatched: 13. The CDR3 is made up of 16 amino acids. Germline CDR1 DFQATT, CDR2 SNEGSKA (reference sequence). The CDR3 DNA follows: TGCAGTGCAAAACGCCTTGGAGCGGGGTACCAAGAGACCCAGTACTTC. Protein sequence: CSAKRLGAGYQETQYF.

This sequence joins TRBV18 and TRBJ2-3, with TRBD1 as a possible D gene (5 bases). The V end was cut by 3 bases, the J end by 4 bases, with 11 bases between. Germline V lookup: CDR1 KGHSH, CDR2 LQKENI. This CDR3 spans 14 amino acids. The CDR3 loop is CASSPRQPADTQYF. The CDR3 region has the DNA TGTGCCAGCTCACCCCGACAGCCAGCAGATACGCAGTATTTT.

The chain employs TRBV29-1 and TRBJ1-1; D unresolved. This CDR3 has 11 amino acids. Germline V gene data show CDR1 as SQVTM and CDR2 as ANQGSEA. The V and J ends lost 4 bases and 10 bases respectively, with 13 bases between them. DNA of the CDR3: TGCAGCGTTGGGTCCTTGTATGGAGCTTTCTTT. Encoded protein: CSVGSLYGAFF.

The CDR3 bases are TGTGCCAGCAGCCGCGACGTCTATTCACCCCTCCACTTT. Encoded protein: CASSRDVYSPLHF. The V call is TRBV14, the J call TRBJ1-6; D call uncertain. V was pared by 4 bases and J by 8 bases, with 9 bases between. The CDR3 has 13 amino acids. Germline CDR1 is SGHDN and CDR2 is FVKESK.

The CDR3 region has the DNA TGTGCCAGCAGCTTTTGGCGACTCAACAATGAGCAGTTCTTC. Amino acid sequence: CASSFWRLNNEQFF. The rearrangement uses TRBV11-2 and TRBJ2-1; unclear D gene. The CDR3 spans 14 residues. Between the trimmed V and J ends, which lost 3 bases and 5 bases, there was a span of 11 bases. CDR1 and CDR2 from the germline V gene are SGHAT and FQNNGV.

V and J are TRBV20-1 and TRBJ2-5; 15 bases agree with TRBD2. Germline assignment: CDR1 DFQATT and CDR2 SNEGSKA (reference sequence). After removal of 5 bases from V and 5 bases from J, the junction contained 9 bases not matched to a gene. The CDR3 extends over 16 amino acids. The CDR3 reads CSASRTSGRVGETQYF. The CDR3 coding sequence is TGCAGTGCTTCCAGGACTAGCGGGAGGGTGGGTGAGACCCAGTACTTC.

The chain combines TRBV15 with TRBJ2-3, with TRBD2 matching over 7 bases. In germline, CDR1 is LNHNV, CDR2 YYDKDF (reference sequence). After removal of 7 bases from V and 5 bases from J, the junction contained 9 bases not matched to a gene. The CDR3 has 14 residues. CDR3: CATKRDLVKDTQYF. The CDR3 DNA reads TGTGCCACCAAGCGGGATTTAGTAAAAGATACGCAGTATTTT.

The chain joins TRBV6-5 to TRBJ1-5, with D hard to call. The CDR3 is 15 amino acids. Germline CDR1 MNHEY, CDR2 SVGAGI. Trimming cost V 0 bases and J 1 base, with 7 bases left between them. In DNA, the CDR3 is TGTGCCAGCAGTTACTCAGGGATGAGCAATCAGCCCCAGCATTTT. Amino acid sequence: CASSYSGMSNQPQHF.

The chain combines TRBV6-1 with TRBJ2-2, with TRBD1 matching 7 bases. The CDR3 extends over 16 amino acids. Trimming cost V 6 bases and J 6 bases; bases outside gene matches: 13. Looked up from germline, CDR1 is MNHNS and CDR2 is SASEGT. The CDR3 coding sequence is TGTGCCAGCAGAGCCGGGACAGAGAGACCCGCCGGGGAGCTGTTTTTT. It encodes CASRAGTERPAGELFF.

The chain is built from TRBV29-1 and TRBJ1-1, with unresolved D. V was shortened by 3 bases and J by 4 bases, with 6 bases between the two germline ends. The CDR3 contains 11 residues. The germline V gene encodes CDR1 SQVTM and CDR2 ANQGSEA. CDR3 in DNA: TGCAGCGTTGACGTGAGCACTGAAGCTTTCTTT. Its protein is CSVDVSTEAFF.

The chain uses TRBV5-1 and TRBJ1-1; tentative D call: TRBD1 (5 bases). The CDR3 sequence is 16 residues long. CDR1 is SGHRS and CDR2 is YFSETQ in the germline V gene. V lost 0 bases and J lost 0, with 12 bases in between. This CDR3 reads CASSLVETALNTEAFF. In nucleotides, the CDR3 is TGCGCCAGCAGCTTGGTCGAGACAGCGTTGAACACTGAAGCTTTCTTT. Full variable domain (missing parts from reference TRBV5-1 and TRBJ1-1): KAGVTQTPRYLIKTRGQQVTLSCSPISGHRSVSWYQQTPGQGLQFLFEYFSETQRNKGNFPGRFSGRQFSNSRSEMNVSTLELGDSALYLCASSLVETALNTEAFFGQGTRLTVV.

At least ten counts were recorded for this clonotype. The gene calls are TRBV5-1 and TRBJ2-5; possibly TRBD2 for D (6 bases). The V gene's germline CDR1 is SGHRS and CDR2 YFSETQ. Trimming shortened V by 6 bases and J by 4 bases, and 16 bases separated the two germline ends. CDR3 length: 14 residues. The CDR3 DNA sequence: TGCGCCAGCAAGCATCCCGGGAGTTCAGAGACCCAGTACTTC. Protein product: CASKHPGSSETQYF.

This chain joins TRBV27 and TRBJ2-1, with TRBD2 matching over 9 bases. This CDR3 spans 13 amino acids. V shed 5 bases, J shed 9 bases, and the junction held 5 bases outside the gene matches. The germline CDR1 and CDR2 sequences are MNHEY and SMNVEV (reference sequence). The CDR3 DNA reads TGTGCCAGCAGTAGGCGGGGGGGCGTTGAGCAGTTCTTC. Translating gives CASSRRGGVEQFF.

This clonotype showed up just a few times. The chain combines TRBV9 with TRBJ2-5, with 7 bases fitting TRBD2. CDR3 length: 15 amino acids. J lost 5 bases, V lost 0 bases, and 7 bases had no gene match. Germline loops: CDR1 SGDLS, CDR2 YYNGEE. CDR3 sequence (DNA): TGTGCCAGCAGCGTAGGAGGCGGGAGAGGGGAGACCCAGTACTTC. It is translated as CASSVGGGRGETQYF.

This clonotype was seen a few times. This sequence joins TRBV5-1 and TRBJ1-2, with D unclear. The CDR3 length is 15 residues. Germline V gene lookup returns CDR1 SGHRS and CDR2 YFSETQ. V was shortened by 4 bases and J by 2 bases, with 15 bases between the two germline ends. The CDR3 DNA reads TGCGCCAGCAGCCCAAATCCTTTTCTCAACTATGGCTACACCTTC. As protein: CASSPNPFLNYGYTF. Based on the CDR3 plus reference TRBV5-1 and TRBJ1-2, the full variable domain is KAGVTQTPRYLIKTRGQQVTLSCSPISGHRSVSWYQQTPGQGLQFLFEYFSETQRNKGNFPGRFSGRQFSNSRSEMNVSTLELGDSALYLCASSPNPFLNYGYTFGSGTRLTVV.

This chain connects TRBV20-1 to TRBJ2-5, with 8 bases aligning to TRBD2. J gave up 3 bases and V 1 base, and 1 base lay outside the gene matches. The CDR3 spans 13 residues. CDR1 and CDR2 (germline): DFQATT, SNEGSKA (reference sequence). The CDR3 loop reads CSARGTSKETQYF. The CDR3 DNA reads as TGCAGTGCTAGAGGGACTAGCAAAGAGACCCAGTACTTC.

J is TRBJ2-1 and V is TRBV10-3; D gene ambiguous. Germline loops: CDR1 ENHRY, CDR2 SYGVKD. Deletions cut 3 bases from V and 10 bases from J, with 10 bases between. The CDR3 consists of 12 residues. The CDR3 coding sequence is TGTGCCATCAGTGACAAGCTGAGGGAGCAGTTCTTC. Residues: CAISDKLREQFF.

This clonotype was seen ten or more times. The gene calls are TRBV7-8 and TRBJ2-1, with a weak D call TRBD2 (5 bases). The CDR3 covers 13 residues. In germline, CDR1 is SGHVS, CDR2 FQNEAQ. Trimming left V 3 bases short and J 8 bases short, with 11 bases between. Here the CDR3 DNA reads TGTGCCAGCAGCTTGGAGCGGTGGGATGAGCAGTTCTTC. Protein product: CASSLERWDEQFF.

In its sample, this clonotype was seen many times. The rearrangement links TRBV5-1 to TRBJ1-2; D not resolved. The V end was cut by 4 bases, the J end by 0 bases, with 7 bases between. The CDR3 is 13 amino acids. CDR1 is SGHRS, CDR2 YFSETQ, per germline. The CDR3 sequence: CASSPRTNYGYTF. CDR3 DNA: TGCGCCAGCAGCCCCAGGACTAACTATGGCTACACCTTC.

This clonotype has just a few counts. This chain links TRBV2 with TRBJ1-5; no firm D call. The CDR3 contains 15 residues. Trimming removed 1 base at V and 8 bases at J, with 15 bases between. Germline-derived CDR1 and CDR2 are SNHLY and FYNNEI. The CDR3 nucleotides are TGTGCCAGCAGTGAAGATTGGCAGAAGGTAGAGCCCCAGCATTTT. Residues: CASSEDWQKVEPQHF.

This clonotype turned up a few times. The genes are TRBV5-1 and TRBJ2-3; 10 bases are a match to TRBD2. V shed 6 bases, J shed 6 bases, and the junction held 10 bases outside the gene matches. The CDR3 runs to 15 residues. The germline V gene has CDR1 SGHRS and CDR2 YFSETQ. The CDR3 DNA reads TGCGCCAGCACCCGGCTAGCGGGAGAGTTTGATACGCAGTATTTT. Translated, it gives CASTRLAGEFDTQYF.

Only a few counts were recorded for this clonotype. This chain connects TRBV2 to TRBJ2-4; D is uncertain. Germline lookup yields CDR1 SNHLY and CDR2 FYNNEI. With 0 bases removed from V and 0 bases from J, the gap between germline ends came to 6 bases. This CDR3 contains 15 residues. Written as DNA, the CDR3 is TGTGCCAGCAGTGAAGCCGTAGGAGCCAAAAACATTCAGTACTTC. This encodes CASSEAVGAKNIQYF. Combining the CDR3 with reference TRBV2 and TRBJ2-4 gives the whole variable domain EPEVTQTPSHQVTQMGQEVILRCVPISNHLYFYWYRQILGQKVEFLVSFYNNEISEKSEIFDDQFSVERPDGSNFTLKIRSTKLEDSAMYFCASSEAVGAKNIQYFGAGTRLSVL.

This clonotype was found once. The chain uses TRBV19 and TRBJ2-1, with unresolved D. The CDR3 length is 14 residues. V was trimmed by 0 bases and J by 1 base, leaving 4 bases between them. Looked up from germline, CDR1 is LNHDA and CDR2 is SQIVND (reference sequence). CDR3 bases: TGTGCCAGTAGTATAGACGGATCCTACAATGAGCAGTTCTTC. Its translation: CASSIDGSYNEQFF.

This clonotype has more than one count but fewer than ten. The rearrangement uses TRBV6-5 and TRBJ2-3; 11 positions agree with TRBD2. The germline CDR1 and CDR2 sequences are MNHEY and SVGAGI. The CDR3 is 17 amino acids. V trimming: 2 bases; J trimming: 1 base; junction bases outside the gene matches: 5. Here the CDR3 DNA reads TGTGCCAGCAGTTACGGTACTAGCGGGGGACGCACAGATACGCAGTATTTT. Protein product: CASSYGTSGGRTDTQYF.

V usage is TRBV6-1 and J usage is TRBJ1-4; D might be TRBD1 (5 bases). This CDR3 has 15 residues. Germline CDR1 is MNHNS and CDR2 is SASEGT. V was pared by 6 bases and J by 7 bases, with 18 bases between. The chain's CDR3 is CASSPNRPGTEKLFF. CDR3 coding DNA: TGTGCCAGCAGCCCCAACAGGCCCGGAACTGAAAAACTGTTTTTT.

V usage is TRBV18 and J usage is TRBJ2-1; 13 bases are a match to TRBD2. Unmatched junction bases numbered 8, after V lost 5 bases and J lost 7 bases. CDR1 and CDR2 (germline): KGHSH, LQKENI. CDR3 length equals 16 residues. This CDR3 is CASSSRTSGSLNEQFF. CDR3 coding DNA: TGTGCCAGCTCATCCCGGACTAGCGGGAGTCTGAATGAGCAGTTCTTC.

This clonotype was picked up a small number of times. V usage is TRBV5-1 and J usage is TRBJ2-6; no firm D call. The length of the CDR3 is 15 residues. Germline values: CDR1 SGHRS, CDR2 YFSETQ. V lost 1 base, J lost 2 bases, and 7 bases lay in between. CDR3 DNA sequence: TGCGCCAGCAGCTTGATAGGAGCTGGGGCCAACGTCCTGACTTTC. Protein: CASSLIGAGANVLTF.

The V and J genes are TRBV7-2 and TRBJ1-4, with D possibly being TRBD1 (6 bases). Between the trimmed V and J ends, which lost 5 bases and 7 bases, there was a span of 14 bases. The CDR3 totals 14 residues. CDR1 and CDR2 (germline): SGHTA, FQGNSA. The CDR3 DNA is TGTGCCAGCAGCGGGGGCTCTCGTTTTGAAAAACTGTTTTTT. This gives the protein CASSGGSRFEKLFF.

The DNA of the CDR3 is TGCAGTGTCCACAGGTCATCGTCTGAAAAACTGTTTTTT. This translates into CSVHRSSSEKLFF. This sequence joins TRBV20-1 and TRBJ1-4, with D perhaps matching TRBD1 (5 bases). The CDR3 has 13 residues. Germline V gene sequence: CDR1 DFQATT, CDR2 SNEGSKA (reference sequence). V was trimmed by 7 bases and J by 7 bases, leaving 16 bases between them.

The J gene is TRBJ1-6, the V gene TRBV5-6; 8 bases align to TRBD1. The V segment lost 4 bases and the J segment 11 bases; nucleotides outside the gene matches: 5. Germline V gene data show CDR1 as SGHDT and CDR2 as YYEEEE. The CDR3 runs to 13 residues. Here the CDR3 DNA reads TGTGCCAGCAGCAATCCGACAGGGGCACCCCTCCACTTT. Translating it yields CASSNPTGAPLHF.

The CDR3 loop reads CSARSGTSGGNEQFF. As DNA, the CDR3 is TGCAGTGCTCGATCCGGGACTAGCGGGGGAAATGAGCAGTTCTTC. The rearrangement joins TRBV20-1 to TRBJ2-1; 14 nucleotides line up with TRBD2. Looked up from germline, CDR1 is DFQATT and CDR2 is SNEGSKA (reference sequence). Trimming at V came to 5 bases and at J to 7 bases, leaving 7 bases not matched to a gene. The CDR3 extends over 15 amino acids.